This paragraph reports one T cell receptor (beta chain). Its cognate antigen is unknown. This specimen belongs to a study of post-analysis software for immune sequencing data. Study-wide results and limits: Relative to controls, patients had a few TRBV segments at higher frequency, with TRBV5-6, TRBV5-1 and TRBV20-1 among these.

The CDR3 has 16 amino acids. J gave up 4 bases and V 5 bases, and 9 bases lay outside the gene matches. Germline V CDR1 and CDR2: SGHTA, FQGNSA. Unique-molecular-identifier-tagged TCR beta cDNA libraries were used. Using its own MiXCR run on the PCR reads, TCRdb lists one record per CDR3 protein. The sample includes some 700,000 distinct CDR3 sequences, more than 50% of them seen just once. The chain combines TRBV7-2 with TRBJ2-2; TRBD2 matches at 8 bases. The sequence was collected from a girl between 2 and 10 years old with multiple sclerosis. The sample was blood. This chain's CDR3 is CASSTRAGDGTGELFF. The DNA for the CDR3 is TGTGCCAGCAGCACCCGAGCGGGAGACGGCACCGGGGAGCTGTTTTTT. Variable domain in full (rest from reference TRBV7-2 and TRBJ2-2): GAGVSQSPSNKVTEKGKDVELRCDPISGHTALYWYRQSLGQGLEFLIYFQGNSAPDKSGLPSDRFSAERTGGSVSTLTIQRTQQEDSAVYLCASSTRAGDGTGELFFGEGSRLTVL.